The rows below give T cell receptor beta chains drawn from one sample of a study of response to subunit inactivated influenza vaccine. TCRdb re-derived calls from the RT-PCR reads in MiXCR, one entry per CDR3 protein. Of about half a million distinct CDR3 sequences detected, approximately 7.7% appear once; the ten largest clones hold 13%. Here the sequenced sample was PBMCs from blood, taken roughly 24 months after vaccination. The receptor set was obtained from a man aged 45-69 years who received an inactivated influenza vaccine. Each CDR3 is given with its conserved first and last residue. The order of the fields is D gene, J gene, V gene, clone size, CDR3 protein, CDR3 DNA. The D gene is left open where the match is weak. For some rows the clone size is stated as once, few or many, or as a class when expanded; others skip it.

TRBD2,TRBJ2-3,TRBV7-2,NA,CASLRGGRGTDTQYF,TGTGCCAGCCTCCGGGGCGGGAGGGGCACAGATACGCAGTATTTT
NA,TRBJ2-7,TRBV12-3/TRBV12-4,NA,CASSFQGGQSSYEQYF,TGTGCCAGCAGTTTCCAAGGGGGGCAAAGCTCCTACGAGCAGTACTTC
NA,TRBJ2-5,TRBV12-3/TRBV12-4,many,CASSPGVLETQYF,TGTGCCAGCAGTCCAGGGGTTTTAGAGACCCAGTACTTC
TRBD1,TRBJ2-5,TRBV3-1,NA,CASSPRQGAQYF,TGTGCCAGCAGCCCCCGACAGGGGGCCCAGTACTTC
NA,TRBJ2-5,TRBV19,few,CASSQGFIGETQYF,TGTGCCAGTAGTCAAGGATTCATTGGAGAGACCCAGTACTTC
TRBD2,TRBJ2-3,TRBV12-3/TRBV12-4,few,CASTPLAGGRGTQYF,TGTGCCAGCACCCCACTAGCGGGGGGACGCGGTACGCAGTATTTT
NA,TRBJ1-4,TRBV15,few,CATSTDSNEKLFF,TGTGCCACCAGCACCGATTCTAATGAAAAACTGTTTTTT
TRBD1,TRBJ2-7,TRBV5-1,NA,CASSLGQGFLDEQYF,TGCGCCAGCAGCTTGGGACAGGGGTTCTTGGACGAGCAGTACTTC
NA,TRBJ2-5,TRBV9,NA,CASSVRGQHGGETQYF,TGTGCCAGCAGCGTAAGAGGACAGCATGGAGGGGAGACCCAGTACTTC
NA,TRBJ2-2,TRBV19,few,CASSTGIYGELFF,TGTGCCAGTAGTACAGGGATCTACGGGGAGCTGTTTTTT
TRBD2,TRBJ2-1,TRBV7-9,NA,CASSNSGRANELFF,TGTGCCAGCAGCAATAGCGGGAGGGCTAATGAGCTGTTCTTC
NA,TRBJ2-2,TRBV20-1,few,CSASKGQGTGELFF,TGCAGTGCTTCGAAGGGGCAGGGGACCGGGGAGCTGTTTTTT
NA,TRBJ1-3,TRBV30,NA,CAWTGSGNTIYF,TGTGCCTGGACAGGCTCTGGAAACACCATATATTTT
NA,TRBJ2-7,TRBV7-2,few,CASSLAPKGGGKAYEQYF,TGTGCCAGCAGCTTAGCCCCCAAGGGAGGGGGGAAGGCCTACGAGCAGTACTTC
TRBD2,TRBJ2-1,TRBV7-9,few,CASSLDLGSGGNEQFF,TGTGCCAGCAGCTTAGACCTGGGTAGCGGGGGGAATGAGCAGTTCTTC
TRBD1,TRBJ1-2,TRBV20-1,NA,CSAASIKGTGTGRYGYTF,TGCAGTGCTGCCAGTATAAAGGGCACCGGGACAGGGCGGTATGGCTACACCTTC
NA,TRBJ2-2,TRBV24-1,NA,CATSVSANTGELFF,TGTGCCACCAGTGTTTCTGCGAACACCGGGGAGCTGTTTTTT
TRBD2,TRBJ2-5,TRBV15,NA,CATSLGIAGATQETQYF,TGTGCCACCAGCTTGGGGATAGCGGGGGCAACTCAAGAGACCCAGTACTTC
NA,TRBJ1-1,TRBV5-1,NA,CASSWRRGNTEAFF,TGCGCCAGCAGCTGGCGGAGGGGTAACACTGAAGCTTTCTTT
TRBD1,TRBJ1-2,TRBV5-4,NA,CASSPGGGAAYGYTF,TGTGCCAGCAGCCCTGGAGGGGGCGCCGCCTATGGCTACACCTTC
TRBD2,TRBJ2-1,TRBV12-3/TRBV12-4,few,CASSWGTSGSGEQFF,TGTGCCAGCAGTTGGGGGACTAGCGGGAGTGGAGAGCAGTTCTTC
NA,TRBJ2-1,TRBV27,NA,CASSSRGSYNEQFF,TGTGCCAGCAGTTCTCGCGGTTCCTACAATGAGCAGTTCTTC
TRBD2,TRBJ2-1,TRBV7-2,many,CASSMSGGARFF,TGTGCCAGCAGCATGAGCGGGGGGGCTCGGTTCTTC
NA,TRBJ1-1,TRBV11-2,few,CASRSSSQAFF,TGTGCCAGCAGAAGTTCGTCTCAAGCTTTCTTT
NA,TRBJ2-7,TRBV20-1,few,CSAREPDIAYEQYF,TGCAGTGCTAGAGAGCCTGACATCGCCTACGAGCAGTACTTC
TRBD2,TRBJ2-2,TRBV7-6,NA,CASSGATNTGELFF,TGTGCCAGTAGCGGGGCAACTAACACCGGGGAGCTGTTTTTT
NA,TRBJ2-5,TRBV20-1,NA,CSARAGPWGTQYF,TGCAGTGCTAGAGCAGGGCCTTGGGGGACCCAGTACTTC
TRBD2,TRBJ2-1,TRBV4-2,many,CASSQTGTRTHEQFF,TGTGCCAGCAGCCAGACCGGGACTAGGACCCATGAGCAGTTCTTC
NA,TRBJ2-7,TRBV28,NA,CASSLNVGPTREQYF,TGTGCCAGCAGTTTAAACGTGGGGCCCACCCGCGAGCAGTACTTC
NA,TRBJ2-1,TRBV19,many,CASADQGSYNEQFF,TGTGCTTCCGCGGACCAGGGGTCCTACAATGAGCAGTTCTTC
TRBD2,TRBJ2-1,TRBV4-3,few,CASSQDFSGAYNEQFF,TGCGCCAGCAGCCAAGATTTTAGCGGGGCGTACAATGAGCAGTTCTTC
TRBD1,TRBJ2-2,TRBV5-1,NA,CASSDRGSTGELFF,TGCGCCAGCAGCGACAGGGGAAGTACCGGGGAGCTGTTTTTT
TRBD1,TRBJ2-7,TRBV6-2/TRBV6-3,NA,CASSRGQGLYEQYF,TGTGCCAGCAGCCGGGGACAGGGACTCTACGAGCAGTACTTC
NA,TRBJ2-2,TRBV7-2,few,CASSPARANTGELFF,TGTGCCAGCAGCCCCGCCAGGGCGAACACCGGGGAGCTGTTTTTT
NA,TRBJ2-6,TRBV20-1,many,CSARDDRGGSGANVLTF,TGCAGTGCTAGAGATGACCGTGGGGGATCTGGGGCCAACGTCCTGACTTTC
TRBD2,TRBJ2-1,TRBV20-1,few,CSALRTSGTRNEQFF,TGCAGTGCTCTCCGGACTAGCGGGACTAGGAATGAGCAGTTCTTC
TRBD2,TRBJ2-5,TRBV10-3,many,CAISDSGGIGETQYF,TGTGCCATCAGTGATAGCGGGGGAATTGGAGAGACCCAGTACTTC
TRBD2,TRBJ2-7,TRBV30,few,CAWNTGTSGFREQYF,TGTGCCTGGAATACCGGGACTAGCGGCTTTAGGGAGCAGTACTTC
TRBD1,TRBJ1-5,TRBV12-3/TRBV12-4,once,CASRRGTGISQPQHF,TGTGCCAGCAGACGAGGGACAGGGATTAGCCAGCCCCAGCATTTT
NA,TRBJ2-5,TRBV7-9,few,CASSTGAGTQYF,TGTGCCAGCAGCACGGGGGCGGGGACCCAGTACTTC
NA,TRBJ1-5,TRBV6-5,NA,CASSYSEGNQPQHF,TGTGCCAGCAGTTACTCAGAGGGCAATCAGCCCCAGCATTTT
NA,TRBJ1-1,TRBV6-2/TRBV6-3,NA,CASSPVWGGNTEAFF,TGTGCCAGCAGTCCCGTCTGGGGCGGGAACACTGAAGCTTTCTTT